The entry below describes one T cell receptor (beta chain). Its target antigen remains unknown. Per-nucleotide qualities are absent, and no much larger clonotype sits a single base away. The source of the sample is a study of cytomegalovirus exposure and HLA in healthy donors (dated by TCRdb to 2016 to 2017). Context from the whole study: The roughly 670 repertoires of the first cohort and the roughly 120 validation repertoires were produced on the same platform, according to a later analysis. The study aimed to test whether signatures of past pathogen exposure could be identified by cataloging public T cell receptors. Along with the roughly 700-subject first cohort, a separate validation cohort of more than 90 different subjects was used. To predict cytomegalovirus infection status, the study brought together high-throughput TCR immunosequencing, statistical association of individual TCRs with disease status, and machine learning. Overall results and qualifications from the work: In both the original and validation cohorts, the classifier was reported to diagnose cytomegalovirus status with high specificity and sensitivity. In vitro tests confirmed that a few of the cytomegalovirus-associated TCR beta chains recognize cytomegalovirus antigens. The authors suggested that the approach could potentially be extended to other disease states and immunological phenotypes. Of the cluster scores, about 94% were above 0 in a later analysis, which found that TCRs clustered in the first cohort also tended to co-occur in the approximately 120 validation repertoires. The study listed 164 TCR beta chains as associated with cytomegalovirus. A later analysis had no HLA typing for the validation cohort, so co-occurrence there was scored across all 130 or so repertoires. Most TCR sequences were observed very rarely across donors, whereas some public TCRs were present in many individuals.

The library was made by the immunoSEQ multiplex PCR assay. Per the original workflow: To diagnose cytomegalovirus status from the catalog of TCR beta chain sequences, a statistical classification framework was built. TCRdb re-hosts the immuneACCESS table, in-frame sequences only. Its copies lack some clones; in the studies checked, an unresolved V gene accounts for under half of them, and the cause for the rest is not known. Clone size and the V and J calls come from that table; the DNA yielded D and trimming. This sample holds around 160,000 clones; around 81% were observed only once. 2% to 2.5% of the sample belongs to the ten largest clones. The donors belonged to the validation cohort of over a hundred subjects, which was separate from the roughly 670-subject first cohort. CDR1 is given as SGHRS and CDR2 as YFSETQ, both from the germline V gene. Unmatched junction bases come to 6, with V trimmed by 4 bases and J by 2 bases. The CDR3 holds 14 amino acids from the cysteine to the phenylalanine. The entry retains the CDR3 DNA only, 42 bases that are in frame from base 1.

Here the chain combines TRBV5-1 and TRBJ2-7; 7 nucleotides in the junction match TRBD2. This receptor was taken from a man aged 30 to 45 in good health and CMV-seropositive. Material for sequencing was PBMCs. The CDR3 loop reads CASSILADPYEQYF. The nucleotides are TGCGCCAGCAGCATCCTAGCGGACCCCTACGAGCAGTACTTC.